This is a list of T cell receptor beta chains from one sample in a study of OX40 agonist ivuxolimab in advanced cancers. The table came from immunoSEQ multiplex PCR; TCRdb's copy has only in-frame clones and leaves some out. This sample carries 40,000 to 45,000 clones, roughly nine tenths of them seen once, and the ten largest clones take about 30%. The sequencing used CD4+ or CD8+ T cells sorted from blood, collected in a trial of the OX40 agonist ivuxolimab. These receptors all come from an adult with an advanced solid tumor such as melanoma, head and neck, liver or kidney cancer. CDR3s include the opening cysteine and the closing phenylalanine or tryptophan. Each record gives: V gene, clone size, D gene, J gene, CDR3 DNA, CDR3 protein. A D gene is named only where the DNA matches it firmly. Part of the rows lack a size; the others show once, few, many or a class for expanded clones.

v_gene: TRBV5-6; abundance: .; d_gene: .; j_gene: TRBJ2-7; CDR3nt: TGTGCCAGCAGCCAGGTCGGGGACGAGCAGTACTTC; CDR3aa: CASSQVGDEQYF
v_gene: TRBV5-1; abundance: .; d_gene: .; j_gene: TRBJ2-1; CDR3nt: TGCGCCAGCAGCCCTGTGGGTAGCTCCTACAATGAGCAGTTCTTC; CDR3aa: CASSPVGSSYNEQFF
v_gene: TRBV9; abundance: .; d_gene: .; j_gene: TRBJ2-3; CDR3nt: TGTGCCAGCAGCGTAGTCGGGAGCACAGATACGCAGTATTTT; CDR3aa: CASSVVGSTDTQYF
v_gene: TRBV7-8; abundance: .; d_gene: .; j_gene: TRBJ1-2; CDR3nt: TGTGCCAGCAGCTTAGCGGGCGGTGATGGCTACACCTTC; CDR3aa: CASSLAGGDGYTF
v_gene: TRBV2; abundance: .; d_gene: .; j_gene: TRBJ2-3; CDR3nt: TGTGCCAGCAGTGATGATAGCACAGATACGCAGTATTTT; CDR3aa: CASSDDSTDTQYF
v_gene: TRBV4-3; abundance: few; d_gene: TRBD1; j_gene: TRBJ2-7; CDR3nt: TGCGCCAGCAGCCAAACAGGGGCCGAGCAGTACTTC; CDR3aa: CASSQTGAEQYF
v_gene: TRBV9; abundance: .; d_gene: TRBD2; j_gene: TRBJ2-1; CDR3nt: TGTGCCAGCAGCCCTGGGGCTAGCGGGAGAAATGAGCAGTTCTTC; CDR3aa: CASSPGASGRNEQFF
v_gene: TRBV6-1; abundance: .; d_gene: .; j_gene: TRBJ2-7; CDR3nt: TGTGCCAGCAACTCCATCGGGTCAGACGAGCAGTACTTC; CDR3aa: CASNSIGSDEQYF
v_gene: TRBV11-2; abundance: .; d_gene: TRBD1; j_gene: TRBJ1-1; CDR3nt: TGTGCCAGCAGCTTCGGACAGGAGAGCATGAACACTGAAGCTTTCTTT; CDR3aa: CASSFGQESMNTEAFF
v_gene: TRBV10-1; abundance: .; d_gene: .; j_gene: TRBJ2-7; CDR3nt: TGCGCCAGCAGCCTGAGTCGTGACGGAGGGGGCTACGAGCAGTACTTC; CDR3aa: CASSLSRDGGGYEQYF
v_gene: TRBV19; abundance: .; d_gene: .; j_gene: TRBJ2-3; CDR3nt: TGTGCCAGTAGTATGGACACAGATACGCAGTATTTT; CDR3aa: CASSMDTDTQYF
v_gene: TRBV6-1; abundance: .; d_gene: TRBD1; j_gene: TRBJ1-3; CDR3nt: TGTGCCAGCAGTGAAAACAAGGCAGGGGGAGGAAACACCATATATTTT; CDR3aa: CASSENKAGGGNTIYF
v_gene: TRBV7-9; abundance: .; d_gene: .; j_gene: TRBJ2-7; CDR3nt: TGTGCCAGCAGCTTAGGAGGGGGAACCTCCTACGAGCAGTACTTC; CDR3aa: CASSLGGGTSYEQYF
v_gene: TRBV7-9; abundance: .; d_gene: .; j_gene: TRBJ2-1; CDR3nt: TGTGCCAGCAGTTACTACAGTAATGAGCAGTTCTTC; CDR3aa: CASSYYSNEQFF
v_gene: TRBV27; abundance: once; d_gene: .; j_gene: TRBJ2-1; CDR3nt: TGTGCCAGCAGTTTTGACTTCTTATTCGGTGAGCAGTTCTTC; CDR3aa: CASSFDFLFGEQFF
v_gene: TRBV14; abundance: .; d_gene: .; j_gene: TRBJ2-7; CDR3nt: TGTGCCAGCAGCCAAGCCAGGGAAAGCTCCTACGAGCAGTACTTC; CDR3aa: CASSQARESSYEQYF
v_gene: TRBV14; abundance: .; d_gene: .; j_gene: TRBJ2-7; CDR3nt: TGTGCCAGCAGCCACGGAGCGAGAGACTACGAGCAGTACTTC; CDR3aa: CASSHGARDYEQYF
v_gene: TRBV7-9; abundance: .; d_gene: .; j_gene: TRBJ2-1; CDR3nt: TGTGCCAGCAGCCCGCAAGGGACTGGCTCCTACAATGAGCAGTTCTTC; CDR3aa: CASSPQGTGSYNEQFF
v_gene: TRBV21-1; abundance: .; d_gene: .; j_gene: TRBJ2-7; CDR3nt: TGTGCCAGCTTCACAGGGGGTGATAACTACGAGCAGTACTTC; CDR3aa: CASFTGGDNYEQYF
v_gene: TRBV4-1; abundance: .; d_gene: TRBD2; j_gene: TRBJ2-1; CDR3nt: TGCGCCAGCAGAGGTCGGTCGAGCGGGAGTTTTATGGATGAGCAGTTCTTC; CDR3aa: CASRGRSSGSFMDEQFF
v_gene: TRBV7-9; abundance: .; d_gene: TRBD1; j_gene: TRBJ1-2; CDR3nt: TGTGCCAGCACCTCCGGGGCAGGGGGTGGCTACACCTTC; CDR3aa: CASTSGAGGGYTF
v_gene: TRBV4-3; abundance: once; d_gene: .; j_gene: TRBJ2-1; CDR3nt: TGCGCCAGCCCCCGGGCTAGCGGACCCCCAGGGGGCAATGAGCAGTTCTTC; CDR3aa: CASPRASGPPGGNEQFF
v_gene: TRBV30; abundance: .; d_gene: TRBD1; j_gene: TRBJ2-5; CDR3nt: TGTGCCTGGAGTCCCGGGAAGGGGGCGGAAGAGACCCAGTACTTC; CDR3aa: CAWSPGKGAEETQYF
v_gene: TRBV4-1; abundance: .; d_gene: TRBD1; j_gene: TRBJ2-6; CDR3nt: TGCGCCAGCAGCTCCTGGACAGGGAGCTCTGGGGCCAACGTCCTGACTTTC; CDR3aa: CASSSWTGSSGANVLTF
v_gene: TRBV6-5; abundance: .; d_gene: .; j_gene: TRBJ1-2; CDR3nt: TGTGCCAGCAGTTATAATGTGGGCTCTAACTATGGCTACACCTTC; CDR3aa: CASSYNVGSNYGYTF
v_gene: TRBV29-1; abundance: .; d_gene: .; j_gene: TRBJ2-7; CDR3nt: TGCAGCGTTGAAGTAGACAAGGCCTACGAGCAGTACTTC; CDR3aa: CSVEVDKAYEQYF
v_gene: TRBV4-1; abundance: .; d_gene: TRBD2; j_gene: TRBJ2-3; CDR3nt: TGCGCCAGCAGCCAAGACGGTAGCGGGAGGTACACAGATACGCAGTATTTT; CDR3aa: CASSQDGSGRYTDTQYF
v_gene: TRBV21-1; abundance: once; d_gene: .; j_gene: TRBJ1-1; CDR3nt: TGTGCCAGCAGCAAGGCTTCGGGAGCTTTCTTT; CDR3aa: CASSKASGAFF
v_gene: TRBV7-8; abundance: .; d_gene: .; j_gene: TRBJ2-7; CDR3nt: TGTGCCAGCAGCTTAGTCGGACACCCGTCCTACGAGCAGTACTTC; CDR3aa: CASSLVGHPSYEQYF
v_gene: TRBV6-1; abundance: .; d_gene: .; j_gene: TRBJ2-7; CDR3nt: TGTGCCAGCAACGGGGCAAGTCGGCGCGAGCAGTACTTC; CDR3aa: CASNGASRREQYF
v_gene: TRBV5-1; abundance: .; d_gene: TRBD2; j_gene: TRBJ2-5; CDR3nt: TGCGCCAGCAGCTTCCGGGAGGGCCTCATTGAGACCCAGTACTTC; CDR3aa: CASSFREGLIETQYF
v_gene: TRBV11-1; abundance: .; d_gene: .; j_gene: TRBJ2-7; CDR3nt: TGTGCCAGCAGCTTAGCCAGGGGTGGCTCCTACGAGCAGTACTTC; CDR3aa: CASSLARGGSYEQYF
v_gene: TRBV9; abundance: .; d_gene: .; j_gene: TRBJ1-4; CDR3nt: TGTGCCAGCAGCGTAGGAGCAGGGTTTACTGAAAAACTGTTTTTT; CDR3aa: CASSVGAGFTEKLFF
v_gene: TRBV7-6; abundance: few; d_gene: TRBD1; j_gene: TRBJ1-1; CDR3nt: TGTGCCAGCAGCGCCCACAGGGGGGAAGCTTTCTTT; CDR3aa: CASSAHRGEAFF
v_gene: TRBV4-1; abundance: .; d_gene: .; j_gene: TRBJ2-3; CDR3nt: TGCGCCAGCAGCCCCGGGGGCTCTAGCACAGATACGCAGTATTTT; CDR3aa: CASSPGGSSTDTQYF
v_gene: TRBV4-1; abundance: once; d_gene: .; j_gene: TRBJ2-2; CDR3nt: TGCGCCAGCAGCCAAGAGGCGGGGTCCGGGGAGCTGTTTTTT; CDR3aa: CASSQEAGSGELFF
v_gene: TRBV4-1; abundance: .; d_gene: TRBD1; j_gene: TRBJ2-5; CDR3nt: TGCGCCAGCAGCCAAGATTGGACAGGGGGCGTTGAGACCCAGTACTTC; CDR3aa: CASSQDWTGGVETQYF